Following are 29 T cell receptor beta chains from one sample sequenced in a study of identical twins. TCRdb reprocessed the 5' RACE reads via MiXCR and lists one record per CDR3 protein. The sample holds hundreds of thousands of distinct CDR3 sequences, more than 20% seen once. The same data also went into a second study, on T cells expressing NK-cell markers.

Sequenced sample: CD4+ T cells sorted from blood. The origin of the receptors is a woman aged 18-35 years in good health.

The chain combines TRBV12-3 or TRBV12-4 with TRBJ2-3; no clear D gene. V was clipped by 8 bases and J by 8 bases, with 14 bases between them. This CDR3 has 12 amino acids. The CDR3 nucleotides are TGTGCCAGCGCCCCTGAAGTAGGTACGCAGTATTTT. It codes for CASAPEVGTQYF.

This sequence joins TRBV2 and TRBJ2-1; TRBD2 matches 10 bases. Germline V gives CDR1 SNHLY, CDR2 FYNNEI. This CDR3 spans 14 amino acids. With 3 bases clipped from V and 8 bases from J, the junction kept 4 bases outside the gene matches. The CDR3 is CASSDLAGVDEQFF. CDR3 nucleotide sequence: TGTGCCAGCAGTGATCTAGCGGGAGTCGATGAGCAGTTCTTC.

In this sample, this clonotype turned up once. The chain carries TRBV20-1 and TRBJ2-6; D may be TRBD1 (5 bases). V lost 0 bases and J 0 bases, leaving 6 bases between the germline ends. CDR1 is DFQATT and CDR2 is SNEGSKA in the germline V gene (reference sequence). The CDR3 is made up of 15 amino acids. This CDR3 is CSARDRGSGANVLTF. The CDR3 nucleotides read TGCAGTGCTAGAGATAGGGGCTCTGGGGCCAACGTCCTGACTTTC.

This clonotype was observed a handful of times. DNA for the CDR3: TGTGCCAGCAGCTTGGGAAGCGGGGGGCTCCGGGAGACCCAGTACTTC. It yields the protein CASSLGSGGLRETQYF. The gene calls are TRBV5-5 and TRBJ2-5, with 9 bases that match TRBD2. J gave up 5 bases and V 0 bases, and 8 bases lay outside the gene matches. The CDR3 has 16 amino acids. Germline V gene sequence: CDR1 SGHKS, CDR2 YYEKEE (reference sequence).

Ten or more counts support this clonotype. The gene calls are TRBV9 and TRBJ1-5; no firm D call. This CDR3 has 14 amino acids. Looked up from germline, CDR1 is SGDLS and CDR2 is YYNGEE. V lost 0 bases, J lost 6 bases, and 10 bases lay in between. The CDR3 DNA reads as TGTGCCAGCAGCGTAGATCTCATGGGTCAGCCCCAGCATTTT. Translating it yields CASSVDLMGQPQHF.

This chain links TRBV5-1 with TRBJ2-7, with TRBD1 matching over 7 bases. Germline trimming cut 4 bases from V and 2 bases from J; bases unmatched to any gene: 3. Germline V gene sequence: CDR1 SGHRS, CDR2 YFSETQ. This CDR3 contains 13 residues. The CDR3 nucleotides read TGCGCCAGCAGCGGGACAGAAACCTACGAGCAGTACTTC. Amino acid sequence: CASSGTETYEQYF.

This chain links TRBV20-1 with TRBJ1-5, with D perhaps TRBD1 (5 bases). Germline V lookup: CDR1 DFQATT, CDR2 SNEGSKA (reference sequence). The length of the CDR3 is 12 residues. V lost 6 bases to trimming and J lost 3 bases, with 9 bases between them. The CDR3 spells CSARQHNQPQHF. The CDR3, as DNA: TGCAGTGCCCGACAGCACAATCAGCCCCAGCATTTT.

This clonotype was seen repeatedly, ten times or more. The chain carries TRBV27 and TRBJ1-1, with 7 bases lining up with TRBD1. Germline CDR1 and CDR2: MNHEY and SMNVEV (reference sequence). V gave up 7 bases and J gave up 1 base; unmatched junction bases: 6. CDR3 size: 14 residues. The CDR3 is CASNRQGPNTEAFF. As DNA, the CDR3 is TGTGCCAGCAATCGACAGGGCCCGAACACTGAAGCTTTCTTT.

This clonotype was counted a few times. CDR3 amino acids: CASSGTGLNYGYTF. CDR3 nucleotides: TGTGCCAGCAGTGGGACAGGATTAAACTATGGCTACACCTTC. The V and J genes are TRBV6-1 and TRBJ1-2, with 7 bases fitting TRBD1. CDR1 MNHNS and CDR2 SASEGT come from the germline V gene. The CDR3 sequence is 14 residues long. J lost 2 bases, V lost 4 bases, and 4 bases had no gene match.

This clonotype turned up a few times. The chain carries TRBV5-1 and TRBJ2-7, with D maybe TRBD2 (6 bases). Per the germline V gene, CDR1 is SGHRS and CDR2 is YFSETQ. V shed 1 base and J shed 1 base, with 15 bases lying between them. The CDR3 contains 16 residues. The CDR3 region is CASSLRAGSSSYEQYF. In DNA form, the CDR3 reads TGCGCCAGCAGCTTGAGGGCCGGGAGTTCGTCCTACGAGCAGTACTTC.

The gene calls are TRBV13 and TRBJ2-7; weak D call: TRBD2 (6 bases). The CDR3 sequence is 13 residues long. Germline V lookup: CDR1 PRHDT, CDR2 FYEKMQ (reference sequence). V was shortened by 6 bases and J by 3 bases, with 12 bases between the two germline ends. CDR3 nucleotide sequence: TGTGCCAGCAGGCGGCGGGATTACTACGAGCAGTACTTC. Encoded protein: CASRRRDYYEQYF.

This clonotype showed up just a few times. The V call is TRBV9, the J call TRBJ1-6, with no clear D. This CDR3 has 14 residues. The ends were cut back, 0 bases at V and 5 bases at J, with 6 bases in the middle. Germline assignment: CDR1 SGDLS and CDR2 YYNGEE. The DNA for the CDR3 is TGTGCCAGCAGCGTAGAACGGAATAATTCACCCCTCCACTTT. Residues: CASSVERNNSPLHF. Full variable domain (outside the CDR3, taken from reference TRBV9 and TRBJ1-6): DSGVTQTPKHLITATGQRVTLRCSPRSGDLSVYWYQQSLDQGLQFLIQYYNGEERAKGNILERFSAQQFPDLHSELNLSSLELGDSALYFCASSVERNNSPLHFGNGTRLTVT.

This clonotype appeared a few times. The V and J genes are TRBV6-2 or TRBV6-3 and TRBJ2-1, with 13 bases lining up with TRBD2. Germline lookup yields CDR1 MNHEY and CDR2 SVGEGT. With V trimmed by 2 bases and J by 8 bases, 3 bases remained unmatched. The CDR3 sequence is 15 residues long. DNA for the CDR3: TGTGCCAGCAGTTACCGGACTAGCGGGAGCGATGAGCAGTTCTTC. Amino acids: CASSYRTSGSDEQFF.

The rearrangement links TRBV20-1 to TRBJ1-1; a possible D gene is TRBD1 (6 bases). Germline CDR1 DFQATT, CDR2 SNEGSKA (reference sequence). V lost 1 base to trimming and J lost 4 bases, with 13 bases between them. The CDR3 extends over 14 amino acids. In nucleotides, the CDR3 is TGCAGTGCTAGAGTGGGGGGCCCCAGCACTGAAGCTTTCTTT. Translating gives CSARVGGPSTEAFF.

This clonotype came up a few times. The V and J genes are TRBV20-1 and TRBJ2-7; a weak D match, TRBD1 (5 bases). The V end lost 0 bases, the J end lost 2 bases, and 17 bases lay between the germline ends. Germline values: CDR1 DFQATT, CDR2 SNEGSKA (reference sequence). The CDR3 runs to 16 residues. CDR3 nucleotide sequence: TGCAGTGCTAGAGATTGGGGCGGCTATCGGGCCTACGAGCAGTACTTC. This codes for CSARDWGGYRAYEQYF.

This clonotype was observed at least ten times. CDR3 in DNA: TGCAGCGTTGACGGAGGTAGCGGCAGCACAGATACGCAGTATTTT. Translated: CSVDGGSGSTDTQYF. V and J are TRBV29-1 and TRBJ2-3, with D tentatively TRBD2 (6 bases). CDR1 and CDR2 from the germline V gene are SQVTM and ANQGSEA. Trimming took off 3 bases at V and 0 bases at J, with 13 bases between the two ends. This CDR3 is 15 amino acids long.

This chain's CDR3 is CASSIGTNNEQFF. The CDR3 region has the DNA TGCGCCAGCAGCATCGGGACCAACAATGAGCAGTTCTTC. V gene TRBV5-1 combines with J gene TRBJ2-1; D possibly matches TRBD1 or TRBD2 (5 bases each). With 4 bases removed from V and 5 bases from J, the gap between germline ends came to 10 bases. The CDR3 covers 13 residues. CDR1 is SGHRS and CDR2 is YFSETQ in the germline V gene. Together with reference TRBV5-1 and TRBJ2-1, the CDR3 gives the full variable domain: KAGVTQTPRYLIKTRGQQVTLSCSPISGHRSVSWYQQTPGQGLQFLFEYFSETQRNKGNFPGRFSGRQFSNSRSEMNVSTLELGDSALYLCASSIGTNNEQFFGPGTRLTVL.

This CDR3 reads CSVSTSSYNEQFF. DNA of the CDR3: TGCAGCGTTAGCACTAGTTCCTACAATGAGCAGTTCTTC. The chain uses TRBV29-1 and TRBJ2-1; weak D call: TRBD2 (5 bases). This CDR3 has 13 amino acids. Trimming cost V 5 bases and J 1 base, with 9 bases left between them. CDR1 is SQVTM and CDR2 is ANQGSEA in the germline V gene.

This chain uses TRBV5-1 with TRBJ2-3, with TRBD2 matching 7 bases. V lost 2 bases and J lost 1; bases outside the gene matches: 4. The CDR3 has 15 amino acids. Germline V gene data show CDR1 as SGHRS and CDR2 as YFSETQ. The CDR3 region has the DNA TGCGCCAGCAGCTTTAACCGGGGGGGCACAGATACGCAGTATTTT. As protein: CASSFNRGGTDTQYF.

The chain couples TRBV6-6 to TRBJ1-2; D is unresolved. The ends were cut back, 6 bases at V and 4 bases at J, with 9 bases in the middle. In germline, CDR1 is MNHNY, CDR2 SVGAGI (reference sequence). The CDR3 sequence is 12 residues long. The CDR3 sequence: CASSAGSYGYTF. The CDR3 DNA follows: TGTGCCAGCAGCGCCGGGAGCTATGGCTACACCTTC.

CDR3 nucleotides: TGCAGTGCTACTAGACTCAGGGAGGTTGGTGGCTACACCTTC. This gives the protein CSATRLREVGGYTF. The chain has TRBV20-1 and TRBJ1-2; tentatively, D is TRBD1 (5 bases). The CDR3 consists of 14 residues. V was trimmed by 4 bases and J by 7 bases, leaving 19 bases between them. Germline V gene sequence: CDR1 DFQATT, CDR2 SNEGSKA (reference sequence).

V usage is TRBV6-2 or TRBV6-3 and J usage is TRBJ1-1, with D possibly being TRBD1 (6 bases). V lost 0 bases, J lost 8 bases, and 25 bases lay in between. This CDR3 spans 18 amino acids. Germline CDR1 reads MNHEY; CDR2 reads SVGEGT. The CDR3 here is CASSYSIGGATGRIEAFF. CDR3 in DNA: TGTGCCAGCAGTTACTCGATAGGTGGGGCGACAGGCCGGATCGAAGCTTTCTTT.

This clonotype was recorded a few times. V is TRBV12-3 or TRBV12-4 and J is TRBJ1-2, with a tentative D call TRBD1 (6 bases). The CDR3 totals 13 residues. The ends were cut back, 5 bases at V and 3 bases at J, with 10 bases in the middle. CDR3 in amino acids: CASSGTRHYGYTF. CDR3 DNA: TGTGCCAGCAGTGGGACAAGACACTATGGCTACACCTTC.

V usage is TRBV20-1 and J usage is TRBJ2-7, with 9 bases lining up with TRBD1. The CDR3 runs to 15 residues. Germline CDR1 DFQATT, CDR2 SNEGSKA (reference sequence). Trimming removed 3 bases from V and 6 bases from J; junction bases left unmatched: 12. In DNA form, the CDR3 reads TGCAGTGCTAGCTTCGGGACAGGGTTGGTAGTCGAGCAGTACTTC. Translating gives CSASFGTGLVVEQYF.

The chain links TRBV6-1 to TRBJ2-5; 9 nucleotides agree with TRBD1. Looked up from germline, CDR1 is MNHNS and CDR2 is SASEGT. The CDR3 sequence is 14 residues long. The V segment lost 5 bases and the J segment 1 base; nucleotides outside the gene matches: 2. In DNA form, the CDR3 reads TGTGCCAGCAGTCGGGACAGGGCCCAAGAGACCCAGTACTTC. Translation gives CASSRDRAQETQYF.

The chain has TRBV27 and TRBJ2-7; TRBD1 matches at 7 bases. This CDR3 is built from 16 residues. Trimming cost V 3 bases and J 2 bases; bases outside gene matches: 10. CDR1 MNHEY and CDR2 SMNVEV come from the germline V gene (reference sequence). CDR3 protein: CASSLGYRDRAYEQYF. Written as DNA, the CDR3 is TGTGCCAGCAGTTTGGGGTACCGGGACAGAGCCTACGAGCAGTACTTC.

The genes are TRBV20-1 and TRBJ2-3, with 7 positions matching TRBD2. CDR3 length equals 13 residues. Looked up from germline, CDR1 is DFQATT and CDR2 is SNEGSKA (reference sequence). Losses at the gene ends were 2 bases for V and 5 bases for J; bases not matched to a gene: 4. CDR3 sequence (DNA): TGCAGTGCTAGATTGGGGGGGGGAGATACGCAGTATTTT. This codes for CSARLGGGDTQYF.

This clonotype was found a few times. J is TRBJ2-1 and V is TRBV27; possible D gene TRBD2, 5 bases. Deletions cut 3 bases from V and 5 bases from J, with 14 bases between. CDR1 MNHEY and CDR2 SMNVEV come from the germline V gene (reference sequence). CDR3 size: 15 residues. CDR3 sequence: CASSLRGNFDNEQFF. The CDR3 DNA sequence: TGTGCCAGCAGTTTGAGAGGGAATTTCGACAATGAGCAGTTCTTC.

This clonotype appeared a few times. CDR3 residues: CASAIAVEQFF. The CDR3 DNA follows: TGCGCCAGCGCAATAGCGGTTGAGCAGTTCTTC. This chain links TRBV5-1 with TRBJ2-1, with D tentatively TRBD2 (6 bases). V was trimmed by 7 bases and J by 9 bases, leaving 11 bases between them. The CDR3 spans 11 residues. Germline values: CDR1 SGHRS, CDR2 YFSETQ.